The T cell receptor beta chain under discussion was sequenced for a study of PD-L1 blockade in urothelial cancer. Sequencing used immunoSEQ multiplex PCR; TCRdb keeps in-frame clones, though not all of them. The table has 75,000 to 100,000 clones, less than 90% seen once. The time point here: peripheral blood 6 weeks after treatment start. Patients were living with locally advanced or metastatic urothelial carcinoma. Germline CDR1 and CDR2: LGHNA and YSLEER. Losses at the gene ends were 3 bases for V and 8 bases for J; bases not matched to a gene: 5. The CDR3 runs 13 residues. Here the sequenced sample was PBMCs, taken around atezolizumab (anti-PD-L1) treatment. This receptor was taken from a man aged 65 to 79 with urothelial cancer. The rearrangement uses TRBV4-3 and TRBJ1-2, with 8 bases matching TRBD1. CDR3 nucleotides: TGCGCCAGCAGCCACGGACAGGGTGGCGGCTACACCTTC. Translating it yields CASSHGQGGGYTF.